The next 25 T cell receptor beta chains were all read from a single sample in a study of blood T cell repertoires in COVID-19. TCRdb's table, derived via immunoSEQ multiplex PCR, lists solely in-frame clones and lacks some. In the table there are 180,000 or so clones, approximately 80% of which are singletons. The sample was PBMCs or T cells enriched from blood (not recorded which). These receptors were obtained from a man aged 50 to 60 who had recovered from COVID-19.

The chain recombines TRBV7-9 with TRBJ2-1; 9 nucleotides line up with TRBD2. This CDR3 spans 14 amino acids. V was clipped by 3 bases and J by 6 bases; unmatched bases: 3. The germline V gene has CDR1 SEHNR and CDR2 FQNEAQ (reference sequence). The CDR3 DNA reads as TGTGCCAGCAGCTTCGGGACTAGCATCAATGAGCAGTTCTTC. Amino acids: CASSFGTSINEQFF.

This clone was detected a few times. The chain couples TRBV27 to TRBJ1-2; 10 positions agree with TRBD1. The V gene end was trimmed by 2 bases and the J gene end by 3 bases; junction bases not matched to a gene: 6. This CDR3 is built from 16 residues. The germline gives CDR1 MNHEY, CDR2 SMNVEV (reference sequence). This chain's CDR3 is CASSLRDRGFDYGYTF. The CDR3 nucleotides read TGTGCCAGCAGTTTAAGGGACAGGGGATTTGACTATGGCTACACCTTC.

V gene TRBV6-5 combines with J gene TRBJ2-3; 10 nucleotides line up with TRBD1. Germline V lookup: CDR1 MNHEY, CDR2 SVGAGI. V shed 6 bases, J shed 3 bases, and the junction held 6 bases outside the gene matches. The CDR3 covers 15 residues. In DNA, the CDR3 is TGTGCCAGCAGCTTGGGACAGGGGCTTACAGATACGCAGTATTTT. Residues: CASSLGQGLTDTQYF.

The V and J genes are TRBV7-8 and TRBJ1-1; tentative D call: TRBD1 (5 bases). Trimming took off 7 bases at V and 1 base at J, with 13 bases between the two ends. CDR3 length: 14 residues. The germline gives CDR1 SGHVS, CDR2 FQNEAQ. CDR3 sequence reads: CASTLIGQNTEAFF. The CDR3, as DNA: TGTGCCAGCACCCTTATAGGACAGAACACTGAAGCTTTCTTT. The whole variable domain, filled in from reference TRBV7-8 and TRBJ1-1, reads GAGVSQSPRYKVAKRGQDVALRCDPISGHVSLFWYQQALGQGPEFLTYFQNEAQLDKSGLPSDRFFAERPEGSVSTLKIQRTQQEDSAVYLCASTLIGQNTEAFFGQGTRLTVV.

The rearrangement uses TRBV5-4 and TRBJ2-2, with TRBD1 as a possible D gene (6 bases). V shed 0 bases and J shed 7 bases, with 10 bases lying between them. This CDR3 comprises 14 residues. CDR1 and CDR2 (germline): SGHNT, YYREEE (reference sequence). CDR3 amino acids: CASSLVQGGGELFF. Here the CDR3 DNA reads TGTGCCAGCAGCTTGGTACAAGGGGGCGGGGAGCTGTTTTTT.

The chain employs TRBV5-1 and TRBJ1-6; D call uncertain. CDR1 and CDR2 (germline): SGHRS, YFSETQ. Trimming cost V 0 bases and J 11 bases, with 12 bases left between them. The CDR3 contains 14 residues. The CDR3 spells CASSLEGGPTPLHF. The CDR3 DNA reads as TGCGCCAGCAGCTTGGAAGGAGGACCGACACCCCTCCACTTT.

The chain has TRBV7-9 and TRBJ2-7; possibly TRBD1 for D (6 bases). This CDR3 region has 13 residues. V gave up 3 bases and J gave up 9 bases, with 15 bases separating them. Germline V lookup: CDR1 SEHNR, CDR2 FQNEAQ (reference sequence). CDR3 nucleotides: TGTGCCAGCAGCTTCGGGGACACACAAGGGCAGTACTTC. Residues: CASSFGDTQGQYF.

The chain couples TRBV3-1 (or the pseudogene TRBV3-2) to TRBJ1-6, with TRBD1 matching 7 bases. The CDR3 runs to 15 residues. The junction had 6 bases not matched to a gene; V was cut back by 4 bases and J by 6 bases. Germline V lookup: CDR1 LGHDT, CDR2 YNNKEL (reference sequence). The CDR3 DNA reads as TGTGCCAGCAGCCCTTTAGGGACAGCTAATTCACCCCTCCACTTT. Translated: CASSPLGTANSPLHF.

The chain joins TRBV6-1 to TRBJ2-1; D is possibly TRBD1 (6 bases). Germline V lookup: CDR1 MNHNS, CDR2 SASEGT. V lost 4 bases and J lost 6, with 22 bases in between. The CDR3 is 17 residues long. CDR3 in DNA: TGTGCCAGCAGTGGGGATCTGGCATGGGGGCGAGTCAATGAGCAGTTCTTC. It encodes CASSGDLAWGRVNEQFF.

The CDR3 region is CASSFRGGRGELFF. CDR3 bases: TGTGCCAGCAGTTTCCGCGGCGGGAGAGGCGAGCTGTTTTTT. The chain carries TRBV28 and TRBJ2-2; 7 nucleotides match TRBD2. With V trimmed by 3 bases and J by 11 bases, 9 bases remained unmatched. CDR1 is MDHEN and CDR2 is SYDVKM in the germline V gene. The CDR3 extends over 14 amino acids.

The gene calls are TRBV5-4 and TRBJ2-2; 9 nucleotides align to TRBD2. CDR1 and CDR2 from the germline V gene are SGHNT and YYREEE (reference sequence). This CDR3 comprises 17 residues. V lost 0 bases, J lost 1 base, and 4 bases stayed unmatched. The CDR3 DNA sequence: TGTGCCAGCAGCTTGGCCCGGACTAGCGAGAACACCGGGGAGCTGTTTTTT. Amino acid sequence: CASSLARTSENTGELFF.

V gene TRBV19 combines with J gene TRBJ2-1, with D uncertain. The CDR3 runs 15 residues. Germline V gives CDR1 LNHDA, CDR2 SQIVND (reference sequence). V lost 1 base to trimming and J lost 2 bases, with 9 bases between them. The DNA for the CDR3 is TGTGCCAGTAGTATAGGCGGCAACACCTACAATGAGCAGTTCTTC. It specifies CASSIGGNTYNEQFF.

The rearrangement links TRBV4-1 to TRBJ2-7; D might be TRBD2 (6 bases). Germline assignment: CDR1 MGHRA and CDR2 YSYEKL. V was shortened by 4 bases and J by 2 bases, with 15 bases between the two germline ends. The CDR3 extends over 15 amino acids. The CDR3 loop is CASSPSEGFTYEQYF. The CDR3 region has the DNA TGCGCCAGCAGCCCATCGGAGGGGTTTACCTACGAGCAGTACTTC.

The chain has TRBV7-3 and TRBJ2-3; no firm D call. The CDR3 is made up of 13 amino acids. Germline lookup yields CDR1 SGHTA and CDR2 FQGTGA. Trimming took off 4 bases at V and 6 bases at J, with 11 bases between the two ends. The CDR3 loop is CASSSSIGDTQYF. DNA for the CDR3: TGTGCCAGCAGCTCGTCAATCGGGGATACGCAGTATTTT. Complete variable domain (other parts from reference TRBV7-3 and TRBJ2-3): GAGVSQTPSNKVTEKGKYVELRCDPISGHTALYWYRQSLGQGPEFLIYFQGTGAADDSGLPNDRFFAVRPEGSVSTLKIQRTERGDSAVYLCASSSSIGDTQYFGPGTRLTVL.

The gene calls are TRBV5-5 and TRBJ2-6; TRBD1 matches 8 bases. Germline V CDR1 and CDR2: SGHKS, YYEKEE (reference sequence). Losses at the gene ends were 0 bases for V and 0 bases for J; bases not matched to a gene: 2. There are 17 residues in the CDR3. The DNA of the CDR3 is TGTGCCAGCAGCTTGGCAGGGGGCTTCTCTGGGGCCAACGTCCTGACTTTC. Its protein is CASSLAGGFSGANVLTF. Full variable domain (outside the CDR3, taken from reference TRBV5-5 and TRBJ2-6): DAGVTQSPTHLIKTRGQQVTLRCSPISGHKSVSWYQQVLGQGPQFIFQYYEKEERGRGNFPDRFSARQFPNYSSELNVNALLLGDSALYLCASSLAGGFSGANVLTFGAGSRLTVL.

This chain uses TRBV7-9 with TRBJ2-6; TRBD1 might be the D (6 bases). Trimming left V 2 bases short and J 3 bases short, with 14 bases between. The length of the CDR3 is 17 residues. CDR1 and CDR2 from the germline V gene are SEHNR and FQNEAQ (reference sequence). CDR3 nucleotides: TGTGCCAGCAGCTTATATCAGGGGACCGGTGGGGCCAACGTCCTGACTTTC. Protein sequence: CASSLYQGTGGANVLTF.

This chain joins TRBV6-5 and TRBJ2-1, with D possibly TRBD1 on 6 matching bases. Germline lookup yields CDR1 MNHEY and CDR2 SVGAGI. This CDR3 is 14 amino acids long. V lost 2 bases, J lost 8 bases, and 13 bases lay in between. DNA for the CDR3: TGTGCCAGCAGTTACCTCAGGGGTGGGTATGAGCAGTTCTTC. Protein: CASSYLRGGYEQFF.

The chain recombines TRBV5-5 with TRBJ2-7; D might be TRBD2 (5 bases). The CDR3 runs to 15 residues. Germline lookup yields CDR1 SGHKS and CDR2 YYEKEE (reference sequence). The germline V and J ends were trimmed by 0 bases and 3 bases, with 13 bases remaining between them. CDR3 sequence: CASSLDVGRIYEQYF. CDR3 DNA: TGTGCCAGCAGCTTGGATGTTGGGAGAATCTACGAGCAGTACTTC.

The rearrangement joins TRBV19 to TRBJ2-6; 8 bases match TRBD1. This CDR3 contains 18 residues. Germline V gene data show CDR1 as LNHDA and CDR2 as SQIVND (reference sequence). Trimming at V came to 1 base and at J to 0 bases, leaving 5 bases not matched to a gene. The CDR3, as DNA: TGTGCCAGTAGTATAGCCCGACAGGGGAGCTCTGGGGCCAACGTCCTGACTTTC. Translated, it gives CASSIARQGSSGANVLTF.

In regard to this clone: Mismatch with germline at one junction end may stem from a read error. V is TRBV7-2 and J is TRBJ2-7, with TRBD1 matching 9 bases. There are 15 residues in the CDR3. Germline V gives CDR1 SGHTA, CDR2 FQGNSA. CDR3 sequence reads: CASSLGQGGAYEQHF. CDR3 DNA: TGTGCCAGCAGCTTAGGACAGGGGGGAGCCTACGAGCAGCACTTC.

This clone was seen just once. The V and J genes are TRBV7-9 and TRBJ1-2; 7 positions agree with TRBD1. The CDR3 has 16 amino acids. The germline gives CDR1 SEHNR, CDR2 FQNEAQ (reference sequence). Trimming removed 2 bases from V and 0 bases from J; junction bases left unmatched: 6. The CDR3 here is CASSLLGGGPNYGYTF. CDR3 DNA sequence: TGTGCCAGCAGCTTACTCGGAGGGGGCCCTAACTATGGCTACACCTTC.

The chain uses TRBV11-3 and TRBJ2-1; TRBD2 aligns across 13 bases. CDR1 and CDR2 from the germline V gene are SGHNT and YENEEA. This CDR3 comprises 14 residues. Losses at the gene ends were 4 bases for V and 9 bases for J; bases not matched to a gene: 3. DNA for the CDR3: TGTGCCAGCAGCTGGGGACTAGCGGGGAGTGAGCAGTTCTTC. Protein: CASSWGLAGSEQFF.

This chain uses TRBV6-5 with TRBJ1-4, with 10 nucleotides matching TRBD1. The CDR3 totals 16 residues. The V and J ends lost 4 bases and 7 bases, in that order; junction bases with no gene match: 9. Germline CDR1 MNHEY, CDR2 SVGAGI. This CDR3 reads CASSLTGGTGTEKLFF. The CDR3 DNA follows: TGTGCCAGCAGTTTGACAGGGGGCACGGGGACTGAAAAACTGTTTTTT.

The J gene is TRBJ2-3, the V gene TRBV9; 12 bases match TRBD2. Germline CDR1 reads SGDLS; CDR2 reads YYNGEE. The length of the CDR3 is 16 residues. With V trimmed by 0 bases and J by 3 bases, 2 bases remained unmatched. This CDR3 reads CASSVASGGATDTQYF. The CDR3 DNA follows: TGTGCCAGCAGCGTAGCTAGCGGGGGGGCGACAGATACGCAGTATTTT. Variable domain in full (rest from reference TRBV9 and TRBJ2-3): DSGVTQTPKHLITATGQRVTLRCSPRSGDLSVYWYQQSLDQGLQFLIQYYNGEERAKGNILERFSAQQFPDLHSELNLSSLELGDSALYFCASSVASGGATDTQYFGPGTRLTVL.

This clone was found a few times. The chain uses TRBV3-1 (or the pseudogene TRBV3-2) and TRBJ1-2; weak D call: TRBD1 (6 bases). The germline CDR1 and CDR2 sequences are LGHDT and YNNKEL (reference sequence). V was pared by 3 bases and J by 7 bases, with 15 bases between. This CDR3 contains 14 residues. CDR3 nucleotides: TGTGCCAGCAGCCAGGGCCACGGGACACCTGGCTACACCTTC. Translation gives CASSQGHGTPGYTF.